This TCR beta chain emerged from a study of neurological immune-mediated disorders. J lost 3 bases, V lost 3 bases, and 4 bases had no gene match. The CDR3 contains 14 residues. Per germline, CDR1 SGHRS and CDR2 YFSETQ. At least ten counts were recorded for this clonotype. Its antigen is unknown. Time point given: technical triplicate 2. Regarding the study as a whole: No CDR3 amino acid sequences were shared by expanded clones across subjects, suggesting private repertoires in all groups.

MiXCR was run by TCRdb on the 5' RACE reads, yielding one entry per CDR3 protein. The data show 25,000 to 35,000 distinct CDR3 sequences, with 10% to 15% seen just once and around 5% held by the top ten. J is TRBJ1-2 and V is TRBV5-1; 8 nucleotides match TRBD1. This TCR was sampled from a female donor with HTLV-1-associated myelopathy (HAM/TSP). Material: CD4+ T cells from blood. CDR3 amino acids: CASSWLDRDYGYTF. The CDR3 DNA reads TGCGCCAGCAGCTGGTTGGACAGGGACTATGGCTACACCTTC.